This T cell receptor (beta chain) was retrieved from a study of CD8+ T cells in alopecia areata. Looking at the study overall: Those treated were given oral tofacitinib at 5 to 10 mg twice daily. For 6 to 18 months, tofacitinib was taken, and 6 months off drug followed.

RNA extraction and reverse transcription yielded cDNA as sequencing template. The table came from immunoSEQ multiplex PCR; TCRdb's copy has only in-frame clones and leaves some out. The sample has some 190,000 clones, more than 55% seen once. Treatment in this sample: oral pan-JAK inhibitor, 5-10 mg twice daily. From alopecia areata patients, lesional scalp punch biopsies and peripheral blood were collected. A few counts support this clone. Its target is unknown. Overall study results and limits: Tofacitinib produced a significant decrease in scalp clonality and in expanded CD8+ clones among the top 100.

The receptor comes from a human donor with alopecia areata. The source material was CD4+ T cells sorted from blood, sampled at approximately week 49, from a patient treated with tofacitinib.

CDR3 loop: CSVRQHFTDTQYF. The CDR3 nucleotides read TGCAGCGTTCGACAGCATTTCACAGATACGCAGTATTTT. The rearrangement uses TRBV29-1 and TRBJ2-3; D is possibly TRBD1 (5 bases). The CDR3 has 13 amino acids. Germline CDR1 and CDR2: SQVTM and ANQGSEA. Trimming took 5 bases from V and 2 from J, leaving 11 bases between them.